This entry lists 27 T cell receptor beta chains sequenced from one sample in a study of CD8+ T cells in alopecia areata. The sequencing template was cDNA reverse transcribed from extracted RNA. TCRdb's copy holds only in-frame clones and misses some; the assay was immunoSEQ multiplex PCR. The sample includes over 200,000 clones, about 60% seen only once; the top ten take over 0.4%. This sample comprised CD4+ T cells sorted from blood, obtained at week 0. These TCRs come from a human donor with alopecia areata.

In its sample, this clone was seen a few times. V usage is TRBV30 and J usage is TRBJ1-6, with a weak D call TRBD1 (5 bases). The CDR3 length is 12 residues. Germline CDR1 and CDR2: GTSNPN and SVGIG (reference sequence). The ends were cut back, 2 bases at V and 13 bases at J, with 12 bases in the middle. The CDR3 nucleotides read TGTGCCTGGAGTCGATCAGCAGGGCCCCTCCACTTT. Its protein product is CAWSRSAGPLHF.

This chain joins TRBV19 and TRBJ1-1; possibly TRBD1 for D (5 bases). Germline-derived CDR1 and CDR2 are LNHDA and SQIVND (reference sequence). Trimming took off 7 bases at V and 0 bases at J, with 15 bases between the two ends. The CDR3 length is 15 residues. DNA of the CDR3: TGTGCCAGTACCTACCCGGGACGGATGAACACTGAAGCTTTCTTT. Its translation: CASTYPGRMNTEAFF.

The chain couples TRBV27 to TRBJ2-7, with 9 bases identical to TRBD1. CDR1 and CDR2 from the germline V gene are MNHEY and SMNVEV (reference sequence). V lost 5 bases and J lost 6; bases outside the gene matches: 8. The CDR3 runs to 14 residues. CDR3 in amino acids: CASSPGQGIREQYF. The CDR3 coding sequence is TGTGCCAGCAGTCCGGGACAGGGTATACGCGAGCAGTACTTC.

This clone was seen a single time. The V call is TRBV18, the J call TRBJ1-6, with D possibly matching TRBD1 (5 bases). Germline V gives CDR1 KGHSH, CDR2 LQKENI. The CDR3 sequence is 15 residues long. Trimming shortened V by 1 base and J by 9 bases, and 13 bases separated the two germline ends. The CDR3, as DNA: TGTGCCAGCTCACCACTACAGGAGGGTAGTTCACCCCTCCACTTT. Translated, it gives CASSPLQEGSSPLHF.

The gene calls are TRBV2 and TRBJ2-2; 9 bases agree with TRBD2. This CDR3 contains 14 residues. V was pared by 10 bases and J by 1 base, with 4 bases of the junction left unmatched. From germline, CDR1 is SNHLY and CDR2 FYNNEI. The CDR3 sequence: CATKLAGNTGELFF. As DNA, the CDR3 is TGTGCCACCAAACTAGCGGGGAACACCGGGGAGCTGTTTTTT.

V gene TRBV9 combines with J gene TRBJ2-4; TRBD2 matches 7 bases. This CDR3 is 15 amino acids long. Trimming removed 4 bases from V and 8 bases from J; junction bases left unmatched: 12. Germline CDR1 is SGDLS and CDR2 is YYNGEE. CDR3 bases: TGTGCCAGCAGCCCCCACGGGGGGATGTGGGACATTCAGTACTTC. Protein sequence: CASSPHGGMWDIQYF.

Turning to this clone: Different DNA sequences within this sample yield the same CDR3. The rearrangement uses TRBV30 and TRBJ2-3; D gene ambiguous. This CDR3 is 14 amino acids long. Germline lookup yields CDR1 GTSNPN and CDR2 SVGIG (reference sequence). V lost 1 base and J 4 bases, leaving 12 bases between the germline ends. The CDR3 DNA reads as TGTGCCTGGAGTGGTAGGGCCCCTCCAGATACGCAGTATTTT. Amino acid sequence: CAWSGRAPPDTQYF.

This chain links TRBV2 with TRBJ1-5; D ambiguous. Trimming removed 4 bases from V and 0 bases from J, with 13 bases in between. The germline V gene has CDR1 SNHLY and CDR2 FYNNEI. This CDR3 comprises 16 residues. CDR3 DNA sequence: TGTGCCAGCAGTGGTAGCGGCAGTTATAGCAATCAGCCCCAGCATTTT. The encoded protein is CASSGSGSYSNQPQHF.

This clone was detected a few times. Written as DNA, the CDR3 is TGCAGCGGGGGGACAGTGAAAGAGACCCAGTACTTC. This sequence encodes CSGGTVKETQYF. V and J are TRBV29-1 and TRBJ2-5, with 7 nucleotides matching TRBD1. J gave up 3 bases and V 7 bases, and 5 bases lay outside the gene matches. The germline V gene encodes CDR1 SQVTM and CDR2 ANQGSEA. The CDR3 length is 12 residues.

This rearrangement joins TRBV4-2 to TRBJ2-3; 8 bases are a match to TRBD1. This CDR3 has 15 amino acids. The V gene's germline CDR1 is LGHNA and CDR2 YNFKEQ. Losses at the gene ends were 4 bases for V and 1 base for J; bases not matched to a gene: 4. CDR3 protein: CASSLGQGRTDTQYF. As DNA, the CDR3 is TGTGCCAGCAGCCTCGGACAGGGCCGCACAGATACGCAGTATTTT.

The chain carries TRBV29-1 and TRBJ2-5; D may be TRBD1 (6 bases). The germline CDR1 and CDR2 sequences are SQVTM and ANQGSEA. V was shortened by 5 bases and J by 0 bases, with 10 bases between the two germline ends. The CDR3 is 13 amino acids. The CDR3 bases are TGCAGCGTTTTAGGACAGTACCAAGAGACCCAGTACTTC. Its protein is CSVLGQYQETQYF. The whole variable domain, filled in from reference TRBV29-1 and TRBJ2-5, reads SAVISQKPSRDICQRGTSLTIQCQVDSQVTMMFWYRQQPGQSLTLIATANQGSEATYESGFVIDKFPISRPNLTFSTLTVSNMSPEDSSIYLCSVLGQYQETQYFGPGTRLLVL.

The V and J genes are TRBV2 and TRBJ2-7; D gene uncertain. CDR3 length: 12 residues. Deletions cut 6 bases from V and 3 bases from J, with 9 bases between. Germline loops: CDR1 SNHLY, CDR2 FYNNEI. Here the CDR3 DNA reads TGTGCCAGCAGGACGGAACTCTACGAGCAGTACTTC. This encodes CASRTELYEQYF. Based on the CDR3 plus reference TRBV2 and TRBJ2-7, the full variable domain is EPEVTQTPSHQVTQMGQEVILRCVPISNHLYFYWYRQILGQKVEFLVSFYNNEISEKSEIFDDQFSVERPDGSNFTLKIRSTKLEDSAMYFCASRTELYEQYFGPGTRLTVT.

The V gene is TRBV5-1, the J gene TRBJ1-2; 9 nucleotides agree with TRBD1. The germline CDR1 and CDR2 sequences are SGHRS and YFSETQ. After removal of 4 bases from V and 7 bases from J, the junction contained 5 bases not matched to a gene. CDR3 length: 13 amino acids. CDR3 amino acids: CASSQGTGSGYTF. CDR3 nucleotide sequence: TGCGCCAGCAGCCAAGGGACAGGGAGTGGCTACACCTTC. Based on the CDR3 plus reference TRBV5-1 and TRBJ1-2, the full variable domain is KAGVTQTPRYLIKTRGQQVTLSCSPISGHRSVSWYQQTPGQGLQFLFEYFSETQRNKGNFPGRFSGRQFSNSRSEMNVSTLELGDSALYLCASSQGTGSGYTFGSGTRLTVV.

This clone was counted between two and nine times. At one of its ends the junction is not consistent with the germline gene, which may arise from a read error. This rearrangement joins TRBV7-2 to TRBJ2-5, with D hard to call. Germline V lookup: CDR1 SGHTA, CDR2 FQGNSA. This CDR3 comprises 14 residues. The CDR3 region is CASSLDPRGEAQYF. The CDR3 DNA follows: TGTGCCAGCAGCTTAGACCCAAGAGGAGAGGCCCAGTACTTC.

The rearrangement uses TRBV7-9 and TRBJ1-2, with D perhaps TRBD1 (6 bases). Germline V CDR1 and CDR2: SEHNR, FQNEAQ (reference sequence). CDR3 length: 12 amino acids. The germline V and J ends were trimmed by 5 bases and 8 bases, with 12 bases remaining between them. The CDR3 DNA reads TGTGCCAGCAGCCCCCGGACAGAGGGCTACACCTTC. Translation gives CASSPRTEGYTF.

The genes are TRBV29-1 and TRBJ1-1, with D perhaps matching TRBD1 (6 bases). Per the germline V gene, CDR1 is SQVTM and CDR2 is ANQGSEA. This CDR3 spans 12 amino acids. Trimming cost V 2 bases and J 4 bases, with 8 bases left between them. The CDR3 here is CSVERGITEAFF. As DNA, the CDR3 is TGCAGCGTTGAAAGGGGGATCACTGAAGCTTTCTTT. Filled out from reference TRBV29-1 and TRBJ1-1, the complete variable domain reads SAVISQKPSRDICQRGTSLTIQCQVDSQVTMMFWYRQQPGQSLTLIATANQGSEATYESGFVIDKFPISRPNLTFSTLTVSNMSPEDSSIYLCSVERGITEAFFGQGTRLTVV.

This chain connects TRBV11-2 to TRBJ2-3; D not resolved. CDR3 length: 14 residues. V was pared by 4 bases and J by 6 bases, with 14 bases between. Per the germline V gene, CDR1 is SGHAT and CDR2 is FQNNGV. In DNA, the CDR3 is TGTGCCAGCAGCTCATCTGGGGTTTTGGATACGCAGTATTTT. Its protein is CASSSSGVLDTQYF.

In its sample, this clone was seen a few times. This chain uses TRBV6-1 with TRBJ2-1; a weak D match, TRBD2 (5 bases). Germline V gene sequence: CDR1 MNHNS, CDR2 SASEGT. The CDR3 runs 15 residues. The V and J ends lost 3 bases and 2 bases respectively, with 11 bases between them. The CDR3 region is CASSERLGAYNEQFF. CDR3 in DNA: TGTGCCAGCAGTGAGCGACTGGGAGCCTACAATGAGCAGTTCTTC.

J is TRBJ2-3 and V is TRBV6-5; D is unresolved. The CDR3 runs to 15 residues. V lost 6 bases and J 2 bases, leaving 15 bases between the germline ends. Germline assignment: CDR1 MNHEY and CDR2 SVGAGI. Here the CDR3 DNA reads TGTGCCAGCAGGGGCAACGTCGGTTACACAGATACGCAGTATTTT. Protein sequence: CASRGNVGYTDTQYF.

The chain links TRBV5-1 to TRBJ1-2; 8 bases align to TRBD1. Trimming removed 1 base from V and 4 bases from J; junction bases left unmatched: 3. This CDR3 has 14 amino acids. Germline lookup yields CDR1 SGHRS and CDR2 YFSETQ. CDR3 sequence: CASSLSDRGYGYTF. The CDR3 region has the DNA TGCGCCAGCAGCTTGAGTGACAGGGGCTATGGCTACACCTTC. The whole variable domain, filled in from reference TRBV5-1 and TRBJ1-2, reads KAGVTQTPRYLIKTRGQQVTLSCSPISGHRSVSWYQQTPGQGLQFLFEYFSETQRNKGNFPGRFSGRQFSNSRSEMNVSTLELGDSALYLCASSLSDRGYGYTFGSGTRLTVV.

CDR3 sequence (DNA): TGTGCCAGCAGCTTAAACAGGGGATCGGATCAGCCCCAGCATTTT. Amino acids: CASSLNRGSDQPQHF. The V gene is TRBV7-6, the J gene TRBJ1-5; the match to TRBD1 covers 7 bases. The CDR3 runs to 15 residues. V was pared by 2 bases and J by 5 bases, with 6 bases of the junction left unmatched. The germline CDR1 and CDR2 sequences are SGHVS and FNYEAQ.

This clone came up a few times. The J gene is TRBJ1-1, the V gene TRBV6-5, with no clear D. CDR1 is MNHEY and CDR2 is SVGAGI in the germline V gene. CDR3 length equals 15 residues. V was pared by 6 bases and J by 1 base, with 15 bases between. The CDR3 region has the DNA TGTGCCAGCAGCCTCACCCGGACCGCGAACACTGAAGCTTTCTTT. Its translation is CASSLTRTANTEAFF.

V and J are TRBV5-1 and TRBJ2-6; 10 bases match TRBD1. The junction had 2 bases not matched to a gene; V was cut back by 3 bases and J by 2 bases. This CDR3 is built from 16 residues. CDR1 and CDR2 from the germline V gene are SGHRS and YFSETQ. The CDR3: CASSWGTGAGANVLTF. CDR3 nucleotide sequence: TGCGCCAGCAGCTGGGGGACAGGGGCTGGGGCCAACGTCCTGACTTTC.

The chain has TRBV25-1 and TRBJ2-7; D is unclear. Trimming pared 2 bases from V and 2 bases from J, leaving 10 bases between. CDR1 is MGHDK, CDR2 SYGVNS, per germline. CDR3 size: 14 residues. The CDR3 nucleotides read TGTGCCAGCAGTGAAAGGTCACCACCCTACGAGCAGTACTTC. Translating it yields CASSERSPPYEQYF.

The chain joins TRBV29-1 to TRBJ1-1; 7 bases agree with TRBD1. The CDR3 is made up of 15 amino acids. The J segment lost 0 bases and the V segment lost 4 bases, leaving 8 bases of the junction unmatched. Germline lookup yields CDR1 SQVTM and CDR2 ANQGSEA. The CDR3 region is CSVAWTGLMNTEAFF. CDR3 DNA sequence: TGCAGCGTTGCCTGGACAGGTCTCATGAACACTGAAGCTTTCTTT.

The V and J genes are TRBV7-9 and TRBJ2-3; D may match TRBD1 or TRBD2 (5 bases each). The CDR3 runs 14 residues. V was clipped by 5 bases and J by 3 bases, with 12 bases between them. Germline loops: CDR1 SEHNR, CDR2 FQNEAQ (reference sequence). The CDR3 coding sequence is TGTGCCAGCAGCCTGGGGGTTGGGACAGATACGCAGTATTTT. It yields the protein CASSLGVGTDTQYF.

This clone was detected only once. The CDR3 DNA is TGTGCCTGGGGGAGACAGGGGCCTACCTACGAGCAGTACTTC. As protein: CAWGRQGPTYEQYF. The chain recombines TRBV30 with TRBJ2-7, with 8 bases matching TRBD1. In germline, CDR1 is GTSNPN, CDR2 SVGIG (reference sequence). This CDR3 comprises 14 residues. Unmatched junction bases numbered 8, after V lost 5 bases and J lost 2 bases.